Shown below are 29 T cell receptor beta chains from a single sample sequenced in a study of T cell repertoires in cytomegalovirus infection. One entry per CDR3 protein, called by TCRdb with MiXCR from the reads. The sample holds 510,000 or so distinct CDR3 sequences, around 27% seen once. Sequencing used PBMCs. These receptors all stem from a human donor in good health (CMV status not recorded). Some clones in this sample may be carry-over from other donors' samples.

A few counts support this clonotype. CDR3 residues: CASSQEGALEAFF. CDR3 coding DNA: TGCGCCAGCAGCCAAGAAGGGGCACTTGAAGCTTTCTTT. The J gene is TRBJ1-1, the V gene TRBV4-1, with a weak D call TRBD1 (5 bases). Between the trimmed V and J ends, which lost 0 bases and 7 bases, there was a span of 9 bases. The length of the CDR3 is 13 residues. CDR1 and CDR2 (germline): MGHRA, YSYEKL.

This clonotype was seen a handful of times. CDR3 sequence reads: CASSPMTGNEAFF. DNA of the CDR3: TGTGCCAGCAGTCCGATGACAGGGAATGAAGCTTTCTTT. J is TRBJ1-1 and V is TRBV25-1, with 7 bases fitting TRBD1. There are 13 residues in the CDR3. V lost 5 bases to trimming and J lost 7 bases; unmatched junction nucleotides: 7. Germline lookup yields CDR1 MGHDK and CDR2 SYGVNS.

This chain connects TRBV29-1 to TRBJ2-1, with 10 bases lining up with TRBD2. Germline-derived CDR1 and CDR2 are SQVTM and ANQGSEA. Trimming at V came to 3 bases and at J to 3 bases, leaving 5 bases not matched to a gene. The CDR3 covers 15 residues. The CDR3 DNA sequence: TGCAGCGTTGACGGTAGCGGGAGGATCTACAATGAGCAGTTCTTC. This translates into CSVDGSGRIYNEQFF.

This clonotype was counted a few times. The V gene is TRBV10-3, the J gene TRBJ2-1, with TRBD2 matching over 7 bases. The germline V gene encodes CDR1 ENHRY and CDR2 SYGVKD. The CDR3 runs to 16 residues. J lost 5 bases, V lost 3 bases, and 10 bases had no gene match. The CDR3 bases are TGTGCCATCAGTGAATCGAGGCGGGAGACTCACAATGAGCAGTTCTTC. Translated, it gives CAISESRRETHNEQFF.

V and J are TRBV29-1 and TRBJ2-1; TRBD2 aligns across 9 bases. The CDR3 is 15 residues long. Germline values: CDR1 SQVTM, CDR2 ANQGSEA. V shed 7 bases, J shed 9 bases, and the junction held 16 bases outside the gene matches. CDR3 bases: TGCAGCGCCGGGGTCGGGACTAGCTCGAGTGGTGAGCAGTTCTTC. The encoded protein is CSAGVGTSSSGEQFF.

The chain is built from TRBV28 and TRBJ2-1; TRBD1 aligns across 7 bases. V gave up 5 bases and J gave up 4 bases; unmatched junction bases: 5. In germline, CDR1 is MDHEN, CDR2 SYDVKM. The CDR3 spans 14 residues. The CDR3 protein is CASSQGTVYNEQFF. The CDR3 DNA sequence: TGTGCCAGCAGTCAAGGGACAGTGTACAATGAGCAGTTCTTC.

This clonotype occurred a few times. This chain uses TRBV18 with TRBJ2-4; D ambiguous. The V and J ends lost 2 bases and 1 base respectively, with 9 bases between them. Germline V gives CDR1 KGHSH, CDR2 LQKENI. The CDR3 consists of 15 residues. CDR3 nucleotides: TGTGCCAGCTCACCAGGGCAGGAGGCCAAAAACATTCAGTACTTC. The encoded protein is CASSPGQEAKNIQYF.

This clonotype was observed a handful of times. The rearrangement uses TRBV20-1 and TRBJ2-3; 7 bases fit TRBD2. The CDR3 contains 14 residues. V was pared by 2 bases and J by 2 bases, with 4 bases of the junction left unmatched. CDR1 is DFQATT and CDR2 is SNEGSKA in the germline V gene (reference sequence). CDR3 DNA: TGCAGTGCTAGAAAAGCGGGGCCCACAGATACGCAGTATTTT. Protein: CSARKAGPTDTQYF.

This chain connects TRBV7-2 to TRBJ2-4; 7 bases are shared with TRBD2. The V and J ends lost 1 base and 3 bases, in that order; junction bases with no gene match: 9. The CDR3 is made up of 17 amino acids. Germline V CDR1 and CDR2: SGHTA, FQGNSA. In DNA form, the CDR3 reads TGTGCCAGCAGCTTAGGATTAGCGGGCCGGTTCAAAAACATTCAGTACTTC. Translated, it gives CASSLGLAGRFKNIQYF.

This chain uses TRBV28 with TRBJ2-1; TRBD1 might be the D (6 bases). CDR3 length equals 14 residues. The germline V gene encodes CDR1 MDHEN and CDR2 SYDVKM. The V end was cut by 6 bases, the J end by 3 bases, with 12 bases between. The CDR3 sequence is CASSPGQLYNEQFF. The CDR3 coding sequence is TGTGCCAGCAGCCCCGGACAGCTCTACAATGAGCAGTTCTTC.

This clonotype has more than one count but fewer than ten. The rearrangement links TRBV4-1 to TRBJ1-5; no reliable D call. Trimming took 8 bases from V and 9 from J, leaving 11 bases between them. Germline values: CDR1 MGHRA, CDR2 YSYEKL. This CDR3 is built from 11 residues. The CDR3 reads CASGEGWPQHF. The CDR3 bases are TGCGCCAGCGGGGAAGGTTGGCCCCAGCATTTT.

The chain is built from TRBV5-4 and TRBJ2-7, with 9 bases aligning to TRBD1. The V gene's germline CDR1 is SGHNT and CDR2 YYREEE (reference sequence). This CDR3 contains 14 residues. The V and J ends lost 4 bases and 3 bases, in that order; junction bases with no gene match: 5. In DNA, the CDR3 is TGTGCCAGCAGCAGAACAGGGGGCATCTACGAGCAGTACTTC. This gives the protein CASSRTGGIYEQYF.

The chain joins TRBV11-2 to TRBJ1-3; D call uncertain. Germline CDR1 and CDR2: SGHAT and FQNNGV. The CDR3 covers 13 residues. Trimming took off 0 bases at V and 6 bases at J, with 6 bases between the two ends. CDR3 sequence (DNA): TGTGCCAGCAGCTTAGATTATTCAAACACCATATATTTT. Translating it yields CASSLDYSNTIYF.

This clonotype turned up a few times. The chain uses TRBV6-1 and TRBJ1-1; 8 positions agree with TRBD1. After removal of 6 bases from V and 4 bases from J, the junction contained 7 bases not matched to a gene. Germline CDR1 reads MNHNS; CDR2 reads SASEGT. This CDR3 is built from 14 residues. CDR3: CASRQGAEGTEAFF. The DNA of the CDR3 is TGTGCCAGCAGGCAGGGGGCGGAAGGCACTGAAGCTTTCTTT.

The chain has TRBV3-1 and TRBJ2-5; 8 bases fit TRBD2. V lost 1 base, J lost 7 bases, and 8 bases stayed unmatched. There are 15 residues in the CDR3. Germline V gene sequence: CDR1 LGHDT, CDR2 YNNKEL (reference sequence). The CDR3 loop is CASSQGPGGGMTQYF. The CDR3 DNA reads TGTGCCAGCAGCCAAGGGCCCGGCGGGGGGATGACCCAGTACTTC.

This rearrangement joins TRBV7-9 to TRBJ1-4, with a possible D match to TRBD1 (6 bases). V was trimmed by 5 bases and J by 5 bases, leaving 24 bases between them. Germline-derived CDR1 and CDR2 are SEHNR and FQNEAQ (reference sequence). This CDR3 is built from 18 residues. The CDR3 loop reads CASSPLTIDRRLNEKLFF. The CDR3 DNA reads as TGTGCCAGCAGCCCCCTTACCATCGACAGGAGACTAAATGAAAAACTGTTTTTT. Based on the CDR3 plus reference TRBV7-9 and TRBJ1-4, the full variable domain is DTGVSQNPRHKITKRGQNVTFRCDPISEHNRLYWYRQTLGQGPEFLTYFQNEAQLEKSRLLSDRFSAERPKGSFSTLEIQRTEQGDSAMYLCASSPLTIDRRLNEKLFFGSGTQLSVL.

This clonotype was counted between two and nine times. The chain carries TRBV28 and TRBJ2-5; tentatively, D is TRBD2 (7 bases). The germline CDR1 and CDR2 sequences are MDHEN and SYDVKM. V gave up 1 base and J gave up 6 bases, with 18 bases separating them. This CDR3 has 16 residues. The CDR3 nucleotides are TGTGCCAGCAGTTTATCGGGGGGCGGGAGCACGAAGACCCAGTACTTC. It translates to CASSLSGGGSTKTQYF.

This chain uses TRBV7-9 with TRBJ1-1, with D hard to call. This CDR3 comprises 12 residues. Trimming shortened V by 5 bases and J by 10 bases, and 14 bases separated the two germline ends. Germline CDR1 and CDR2: SEHNR and FQNEAQ (reference sequence). CDR3 protein: CASSAADDGAFF. CDR3 nucleotides: TGTGCCAGCAGCGCGGCAGATGATGGAGCTTTCTTT.

As to this clonotype: This could be a read error, since a much larger clone is one nucleotide away. Without the conserved terminal phenylalanine or tryptophan, this CDR3 likely stems from a read error. This chain joins TRBV7-2 and TRBJ2-5; D unclear. With 5 bases removed from V and 3 bases from J, the gap between germline ends came to 13 bases. Germline values: CDR1 SGHTA, CDR2 FQGNSA. CDR3 length equals 14 residues. CDR3 DNA sequence: TGTGCCAGCAGCCTACGTATGGTAGAAGAGACCCAGTACCTC. Translated: CASSLRMVEETQYL.

As for this clonotype: Its ends do not fully match the called genes, so a read error is possible. This chain uses TRBV2 with TRBJ2-1, with TRBD1 matching 7 bases. Germline V CDR1 and CDR2: SNHLY, FYNNEI. CDR3 length: 15 amino acids. The CDR3 spells CTSLNRDSFHNEQFF. DNA for the CDR3: TGTACCAGCTTAAACCGGGACAGCTTTCACAATGAGCAGTTCTTC.

This rearrangement joins TRBV19 to TRBJ2-1; the match to TRBD1 covers 9 bases. CDR3 size: 15 residues. Trimming took 3 bases from V and 6 from J; bases not matched to a gene: 6. Germline V gives CDR1 LNHDA, CDR2 SQIVND (reference sequence). In DNA form, the CDR3 reads TGTGCCAGTAGTATTACAGGGGGCCCTGGCAATGAGCAGTTCTTC. It codes for CASSITGGPGNEQFF.

This clonotype has more than one count but fewer than ten. The chain couples TRBV4-1 to TRBJ2-7; 9 bases match TRBD1. This CDR3 comprises 15 residues. Trimming at V came to 4 bases and at J to 5 bases, leaving 9 bases not matched to a gene. Germline CDR1 MGHRA, CDR2 YSYEKL. DNA of the CDR3: TGCGCCAGCAGCCGAGTCGACAGGGGGTTAGACGAGCAGTACTTC. Translating it yields CASSRVDRGLDEQYF.

The rearrangement joins TRBV14 to TRBJ2-1, with 8 bases aligning to TRBD2. The CDR3 runs to 18 residues. Germline CDR1 reads SGHDN; CDR2 reads FVKESK. J lost 2 bases, V lost 1 base, and 10 bases had no gene match. The CDR3 DNA is TGTGCCAGCAGCCAAGTTTGGGCTAGCGGGTATGCCTACAATGAGCAGTTCTTC. Its protein is CASSQVWASGYAYNEQFF.

This clonotype was observed at least ten times. The chain has TRBV7-9 and TRBJ1-5, with D hard to call. The CDR3 has 14 residues. Germline V gives CDR1 SEHNR, CDR2 FQNEAQ (reference sequence). The V end was cut by 1 base, the J end by 7 bases, with 11 bases between. The CDR3 DNA reads TGTGCCAGCAGCTTAGGTGGGAACCAGCAGCCCCAGCATTTT. Residues: CASSLGGNQQPQHF. Looking up the rest from reference TRBV7-9 and TRBJ1-5 gives the full variable domain: DTGVSQNPRHKITKRGQNVTFRCDPISEHNRLYWYRQTLGQGPEFLTYFQNEAQLEKSRLLSDRFSAERPKGSFSTLEIQRTEQGDSAMYLCASSLGGNQQPQHFGDGTRLSIL.

The sample holds one count of this clonotype. The CDR3 loop is CASSRPVGGGTGELFF. The DNA of the CDR3 is TGTGCCAGTAGCCGCCCCGTGGGAGGGGGAACCGGGGAGCTGTTTTTT. V gene TRBV19 combines with J gene TRBJ2-2, with D possibly matching TRBD2 (7 bases). V was trimmed by 6 bases and J by 5 bases, leaving 19 bases between them. CDR1 is LNHDA, CDR2 SQIVND, per germline (reference sequence). There are 16 residues in the CDR3.

The chain is built from TRBV25-1 and TRBJ2-5, with 9 bases aligning to TRBD2. CDR3 length: 15 residues. The V gene end was trimmed by 3 bases and the J gene end by 6 bases; junction bases not matched to a gene: 8. Germline V lookup: CDR1 MGHDK, CDR2 SYGVNS. The CDR3 nucleotides read TGTGCCAGCAGTGACCGGGGACTAGCCGGAAAGACCCAGTACTTC. Translating gives CASSDRGLAGKTQYF.

CDR3 protein: CASRSNLGGQETQYF. The CDR3 nucleotides are TGTGCCAGCAGGTCCAATTTGGGGGGGCAAGAGACCCAGTACTTC. V usage is TRBV27 and J usage is TRBJ2-5; 7 bases agree with TRBD2. The trim removed 6 bases at V and 2 bases at J, leaving 9 bases unmatched. Germline lookup yields CDR1 MNHEY and CDR2 SMNVEV (reference sequence). The CDR3 runs to 15 residues.

The chain carries TRBV19 and TRBJ2-4; the D gene is possibly TRBD1 (6 bases). With 9 bases removed from V and 4 bases from J, the gap between germline ends came to 10 bases. The CDR3 spans 12 residues. Looked up from germline, CDR1 is LNHDA and CDR2 is SQIVND (reference sequence). The CDR3 sequence: CASTGTKNIQYF. CDR3 DNA sequence: TGTGCCAGCACCGGGACAAAAAACATTCAGTACTTC.

This sequence joins TRBV6-5 and TRBJ1-1; tentatively, D is TRBD1 (5 bases). Between the trimmed V and J ends, which lost 8 bases and 0 bases, there was a span of 7 bases. The germline V gene encodes CDR1 MNHEY and CDR2 SVGAGI. The CDR3 is 12 amino acids. This chain's CDR3 is CASGGLNTEAFF. The CDR3 DNA follows: TGTGCCAGCGGGGGATTGAACACTGAAGCTTTCTTT.